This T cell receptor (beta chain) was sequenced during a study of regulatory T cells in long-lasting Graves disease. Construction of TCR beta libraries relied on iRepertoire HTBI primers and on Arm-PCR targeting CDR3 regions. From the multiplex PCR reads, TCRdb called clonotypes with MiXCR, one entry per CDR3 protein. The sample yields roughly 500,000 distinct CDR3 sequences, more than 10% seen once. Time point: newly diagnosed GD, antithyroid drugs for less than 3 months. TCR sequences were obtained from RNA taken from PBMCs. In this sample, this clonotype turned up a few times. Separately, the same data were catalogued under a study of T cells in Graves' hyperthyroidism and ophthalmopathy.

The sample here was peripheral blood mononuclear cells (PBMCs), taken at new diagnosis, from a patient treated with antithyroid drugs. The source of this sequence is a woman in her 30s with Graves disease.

The CDR3 bases are TGTGCCAGTAGTATTCAGTACTCCTACGAGCAGTACTTC. Translation: CASSIQYSYEQYF. The chain is built from TRBV19 and TRBJ2-7; D uncertain. This CDR3 is 13 amino acids long. V was pared by 3 bases and J by 0 bases, with 6 bases between. The germline gives CDR1 LNHDA, CDR2 SQIVND (reference sequence).